The next 10 T cell receptor beta chains were all read from a single sample in a study of T cells in Graves' hyperthyroidism and ophthalmopathy. It was RNA transcripts that yielded the amplified TCR beta CDR3 regions. TCR CDR3 underwent first-round RT-PCR with the HTBI primer set. TCRdb called the multiplex PCR reads again in MiXCR, with one record for every CDR3 protein. The sample holds some 650,000 distinct CDR3 sequences, around 16% seen once. Sequenced: blood. The receptors stem from a woman aged 40 to 50 with Graves' ophthalmopathy.

Ten or more counts support this clonotype. The chain links TRBV20-1 to TRBJ2-7, with TRBD2 matching 10 bases. The junction had 8 bases not matched to a gene; V was cut back by 0 bases and J by 3 bases. The CDR3 is 16 residues long. Germline CDR1 DFQATT, CDR2 SNEGSKA (reference sequence). CDR3 amino acids: CSARDAKREGYYEQYF. CDR3 DNA: TGCAGTGCTAGAGATGCAAAGCGGGAGGGGTACTACGAGCAGTACTTC.

The chain combines TRBV3-1 with TRBJ2-1; 9 positions agree with TRBD1. Germline loops: CDR1 LGHDT, CDR2 YNNKEL (reference sequence). The ends lost 4 bases at V and 6 bases at J; junction bases unmatched: 7. The CDR3 covers 15 residues. The CDR3 nucleotides are TGTGCCAGCAGCCCTCCGGGACAGGGTTCCAATGAGCAGTTCTTC. Protein: CASSPPGQGSNEQFF.

Ten or more counts support this clonotype. The rearrangement links TRBV20-1 to TRBJ1-2, with no clear D. V lost 0 bases, J lost 0 bases, and 11 bases lay in between. Germline V gene sequence: CDR1 DFQATT, CDR2 SNEGSKA (reference sequence). CDR3 length: 15 residues. The CDR3 reads CSAREGRVTNYGYTF. In DNA form, the CDR3 reads TGCAGTGCTAGAGAGGGAAGAGTCACTAACTATGGCTACACCTTC.

In its sample, this clonotype was seen many times. The chain links TRBV3-1 to TRBJ1-6, with D uncertain. Germline V lookup: CDR1 LGHDT, CDR2 YNNKEL (reference sequence). CDR3 size: 16 residues. Trimming pared 1 base from V and 6 bases from J, leaving 13 bases between. The CDR3 sequence is CASSQGTSRVNSPLHF. CDR3 bases: TGTGCCAGCAGCCAAGGCACTTCGAGGGTTAATTCACCCCTCCACTTT.

This clonotype was detected ten times or more. The chain employs TRBV7-2 and TRBJ2-5, with 9 bases that match TRBD1. The germline CDR1 and CDR2 sequences are SGHTA and FQGNSA. The CDR3 runs 15 residues. After removal of 5 bases from V and 1 base from J, the junction contained 5 bases not matched to a gene. The DNA for the CDR3 is TGTGCCAGCAGCCTTATGGGACAGGGCCAAGAGACCCAGTACTTC. Translating it yields CASSLMGQGQETQYF.

In this sample, this clonotype turned up a few times. The rearrangement joins TRBV4-1 to TRBJ1-1; D possibly corresponds to TRBD1 (6 bases). The CDR3 has 15 amino acids. Trimming left V 3 bases short and J 8 bases short, with 19 bases between. Germline CDR1 and CDR2: MGHRA and YSYEKL. CDR3 protein: CASSQANRERGEAFF. The CDR3 bases are TGCGCCAGCAGCCAGGCAAACAGGGAGAGAGGGGAAGCTTTCTTT.

This clonotype came up a few times. This sequence joins TRBV20-1 and TRBJ1-2; possible D gene TRBD1, 5 bases. Per the germline V gene, CDR1 is DFQATT and CDR2 is SNEGSKA (reference sequence). The CDR3 is made up of 15 amino acids. Trimming shortened V by 0 bases and J by 8 bases, and 19 bases separated the two germline ends. CDR3 amino acids: CSARDASWGVGGYTF. The CDR3, as DNA: TGCAGTGCTAGAGATGCGAGCTGGGGGGTAGGGGGCTACACCTTC.

The chain couples TRBV19 to TRBJ2-7; 10 bases align to TRBD2. The CDR3 is 14 amino acids. J was trimmed by 5 bases and V by 6 bases; bases with no gene match: 7. Germline CDR1 LNHDA, CDR2 SQIVND (reference sequence). The CDR3 DNA sequence: TGTGCCAGTAGCGATAAAGCGGGAGGGGACGAGCAGTACTTC. This translates into CASSDKAGGDEQYF.

Ten or more counts support this clonotype. The chain combines TRBV5-1 with TRBJ2-3, with D maybe TRBD2 (6 bases). CDR3 length: 15 residues. Per the germline V gene, CDR1 is SGHRS and CDR2 is YFSETQ. V dropped 4 bases and J dropped 0 bases, with 12 bases sitting between them. CDR3 loop: CASSPPGVSTDTQYF. CDR3 sequence (DNA): TGCGCCAGCAGCCCTCCGGGAGTTAGCACAGATACGCAGTATTTT.

The CDR3 DNA is TGTGCCAGCAGTTTAGCCTCGGGTGTTGCCACTGAAGCTTTCTTT. As protein: CASSLASGVATEAFF. The V call is TRBV27, the J call TRBJ1-1; D gene ambiguous. Trimming left V 2 bases short and J 4 bases short, with 14 bases between. CDR3 length: 15 amino acids. Germline V gives CDR1 MNHEY, CDR2 SMNVEV (reference sequence).